Listed below are T cell receptor beta chains from one sample, sequenced in a study of blood T cell repertoires in COVID-19. The method was immunoSEQ multiplex PCR; TCRdb's version includes in-frame clones alone and lacks a portion of them. The sample consists of under 100,000 clones, around 92% of them appearing once. Sequenced: peripheral blood. These receptors were obtained from a woman in her fifties or sixties with active COVID-19. CDR3s include the opening cysteine and the closing phenylalanine or tryptophan. The order of the fields is J gene, clone size, D gene, V gene, CDR3 protein, CDR3 DNA. The D gene is left open where the match is weak. Clone size appears in some rows only: once, few, many, or a class for an expanded clone.

>TRBJ1-2|-|-|TRBV7-8
CASSDRGGKVYGYTF
TGTGCCAGCAGCGACCGCGGGGGCAAGGTCTATGGCTACACCTTC
>TRBJ1-6|-|-|TRBV10-3
CAISVREDSPLHF
TGTGCCATCAGTGTTCGGGAGGATTCACCCCTCCACTTT
>TRBJ2-2|-|-|TRBV7-3
CASSYGGGELFF
TGTGCCAGCAGCTACGGGGGCGGGGAGCTGTTTTTT
>TRBJ2-3|-|-|TRBV30
CAWSTGQITDTQYF
TGTGCCTGGAGTACTGGACAGATCACAGATACGCAGTATTTT
>TRBJ2-6|once|-|TRBV6-5
CASRTGSGANVLTF
TGTGCCAGCAGGACAGGTTCTGGGGCCAACGTCCTGACTTTC
>TRBJ1-2|-|TRBD1|TRBV6-1
CASSELYPGQGGYTF
TGTGCCAGCAGTGAACTATACCCGGGACAGGGTGGCTACACCTTC
>TRBJ1-2|-|-|TRBV6-6
CASTDARDGYTF
TGTGCCAGCACCGACGCCAGGGATGGCTACACCTTC
>TRBJ2-3|-|-|TRBV27
CASSLLRERNTDTQYF
TGTGCCAGCAGTTTACTTCGGGAACGGAACACAGATACGCAGTATTTT
>TRBJ2-1|-|TRBD2|TRBV28
CASSSLAGIYNEQFF
TGTGCCAGCAGTTCCCTAGCGGGGATCTACAATGAGCAGTTCTTC
>TRBJ1-1|-|-|TRBV3-1/TRBV3-2
CASSQGQGNTEAFF
TGTGCCAGCAGCCAAGGTCAGGGAAACACTGAAGCTTTCTTT
>TRBJ1-4|once|TRBD1|TRBV5-1
CASSPGGSAEKLFF
TGCGCCAGCAGCCCAGGGGGCTCCGCTGAAAAACTGTTTTTT
>TRBJ2-2|-|-|TRBV4-3
CASGWDSPKGELFF
TGCGCCAGCGGATGGGACTCCCCTAAAGGGGAGCTGTTTTTT
>TRBJ1-4|-|-|TRBV30
CAWTPGGKGEKLFF
TGTGCCTGGACGCCGGGGGGAAAGGGCGAAAAACTGTTTTTT
>TRBJ2-5|-|TRBD1|TRBV29-1
CSAKRRTGIGSNQETQYF
TGCAGCGCGAAAAGGCGGACAGGGATCGGGTCAAATCAAGAGACCCAGTACTTC
>TRBJ2-7|-|TRBD2|TRBV11-2
CASSPPPGLAGALKYF
TGTGCCAGCAGCCCTCCCCCCGGGCTAGCGGGAGCATTAAAGTACTTC
>TRBJ1-4|-|-|TRBV7-9
CASSLGGAIRLNEKLFF
TGTGCCAGCAGCTTAGGTGGCGCTATCAGACTAAATGAAAAACTGTTTTTT
>TRBJ1-2|-|-|TRBV10-2
CASSESFGRAFNYGYTF
TGCGCCAGCAGCGAGAGCTTCGGGAGGGCCTTTAACTATGGCTACACCTTC
>TRBJ2-7|-|TRBD2|TRBV28
CASSGGTSGISYEQYF
TGTGCCAGCAGTGGTGGGACTAGCGGGATCTCCTACGAGCAGTACTTC
>TRBJ2-3|-|-|TRBV7-3
CASSLSGQGAGTDTQYF
TGTGCCAGCAGCTTAAGTGGACAAGGGGCGGGCACAGATACGCAGTATTTT
>TRBJ2-7|-|-|TRBV29-1
CSVEDQFYAVYQQYF
TGCAGCGTTGAAGATCAGTTTTATGCCGTATACCAGCAGTACTTC
>TRBJ2-3|-|TRBD1|TRBV4-3
CASSHAGTGGVDTQYF
TGCGCCAGCAGCCATGCCGGGACAGGGGGCGTAGATACGCAGTATTTT
>TRBJ2-7|-|-|TRBV7-8
CASSLGRWGRDYEQYF
TGTGCCAGCAGCTTAGGTCGCTGGGGGCGAGATTACGAGCAGTACTTC
>TRBJ1-5|-|-|TRBV19
CASRADRNQPQHF
TGTGCCAGTAGGGCAGACAGAAATCAGCCCCAGCATTTT
>TRBJ2-2|-|-|TRBV24-1
CASSPGTMNNGELFF
TGTGCCAGCAGCCCCGGGACAATGAATAACGGGGAGCTGTTTTTT
>TRBJ1-5|-|-|TRBV5-6
CASSLRGVSNQPQHF
TGTGCCAGCAGCTTGAGAGGAGTTAGCAATCAGCCCCAGCATTTT
>TRBJ2-2|once|TRBD2|TRBV7-9
CASTTSGGKPGELFF
TGTGCCAGCACGACTAGCGGGGGGAAACCCGGGGAGCTGTTTTTT
>TRBJ1-6|-|TRBD1|TRBV5-1
CASSAGQGASSPLHF
TGCGCCAGCAGCGCTGGACAGGGGGCGAGTTCACCCCTCCACTTT
>TRBJ2-3|-|TRBD2|TRBV3-1/TRBV3-2
CASSRTSGPSDTQYF
TGTGCCAGCAGCCGGACTAGCGGGCCCTCAGATACGCAGTATTTT
>TRBJ2-2|-|-|TRBV3-1/TRBV3-2
CASSHSYRLNTGELFF
TGTGCCAGCAGCCATTCCTACAGACTAAACACCGGGGAGCTGTTTTTT
>TRBJ2-3|-|TRBD2|TRBV3-1/TRBV3-2
CASSQSIAGGSDTQYF
TGTGCCAGCAGCCAGTCAATAGCGGGAGGGTCAGATACGCAGTATTTT
>TRBJ2-3|-|-|TRBV19
CASSRGTGSGVDTQYF
TGTGCCAGTAGCCGTGGAACAGGGAGTGGTGTAGATACGCAGTATTTT
>TRBJ1-1|-|-|TRBV9
CASSVIPGEGNTEAFF
TGTGCCAGCAGCGTTATCCCGGGGGAGGGGAACACTGAAGCTTTCTTT
>TRBJ1-6|-|-|TRBV11-2
CASSLEGGEISPLHF
TGTGCCAGCAGCTTAGAGGGGGGAGAAATTTCACCCCTCCACTTT
>TRBJ1-6|-|-|TRBV28
CASSPGQYNSPLHF
TGTGCCAGCAGCCCAGGACAGTATAATTCACCCCTCCACTTT
>TRBJ2-7|-|-|TRBV18
CASSPQGVVDEQYF
TGTGCCAGCTCACCACAAGGGGTTGTGGACGAGCAGTACTTC
>TRBJ2-6|-|TRBD1|TRBV6-5
CASNPDRAGANVLTF
TGTGCCAGCAACCCGGACAGGGCCGGGGCCAACGTCCTGACTTTC
>TRBJ2-5|-|-|TRBV7-3
CASSMFGSQETQYF
TGTGCCAGCAGCATGTTCGGTTCACAAGAGACCCAGTACTTC
>TRBJ1-2|-|-|TRBV3-1/TRBV3-2
CASSQVSESYGYTF
TGTGCCAGCAGCCAAGTTTCCGAGTCCTATGGCTACACCTTC
>TRBJ1-6|-|TRBD1|TRBV27
CASSLYRGRDSPLHF
TGTGCCAGCAGTTTATATAGGGGGCGAGATTCACCCCTCCACTTT
>TRBJ2-5|-|TRBD1|TRBV10-3
CAISGTGQGSGETQYF
TGTGCCATCAGTGGGACGGGACAGGGTTCCGGAGAGACCCAGTACTTC
>TRBJ2-1|once|-|TRBV7-3
CASSSQGTSYNEQFF
TGTGCCAGCAGCTCACAGGGAACCTCCTACAATGAGCAGTTCTTC
>TRBJ1-2|-|-|TRBV19
CASNVREAPRYTF
TGTGCCAGTAATGTCAGGGAGGCCCCGCGCTACACCTTC
>TRBJ2-3|once|-|TRBV4-3
CASSQDKGADTQYF
TGCGCCAGCAGCCAAGACAAGGGGGCAGATACGCAGTATTTT
>TRBJ2-1|once|TRBD1|TRBV11-2
CASSLTTGSYNEQFF
TGTGCCAGCAGCTTAACGACAGGGTCCTACAATGAGCAGTTCTTC
>TRBJ2-6|-|TRBD1|TRBV6-1
CASSGTDRGRANVLTF
TGTGCCAGCAGTGGAACTGACAGGGGTAGGGCCAACGTCCTGACTTTC
>TRBJ2-2|-|-|TRBV7-9
CASSLALAGRGELFF
TGTGCCAGCAGCTTAGCGCTGGCAGGGCGCGGGGAGCTGTTTTTT
>TRBJ2-5|-|-|TRBV7-9
CASSPQGRSQYF
TGTGCCAGCAGCCCGCAAGGGAGGTCCCAGTACTTC
>TRBJ1-2|once|-|TRBV5-6
CASSLNFNYGYTF
TGTGCCAGCAGCTTAAACTTCAACTATGGCTACACCTTC
>TRBJ2-3|-|-|TRBV18
CASSMRPSTDTQYF
TGTGCCAGCTCTATGAGGCCTAGCACAGATACGCAGTATTTT
>TRBJ2-7|-|TRBD2|TRBV28
CASRGTGTSGSYEQYF
TGTGCCAGCAGAGGAACCGGGACTAGCGGGAGTTACGAGCAGTACTTC
>TRBJ2-1|-|TRBD2|TRBV5-1
CASSLVLALTYNEQFF
TGCGCCAGCAGCTTGGTACTAGCGCTTACCTACAATGAGCAGTTCTTC
>TRBJ2-2|-|-|TRBV30
CAWREGASGELFF
TGTGCCTGGAGGGAGGGGGCCAGCGGGGAGCTGTTTTTT
>TRBJ2-1|-|TRBD2|TRBV9
CASSDLLTSGYNEQFF
TGTGCCAGCAGCGACCTCCTTACTAGCGGGTACAATGAGCAGTTCTTC